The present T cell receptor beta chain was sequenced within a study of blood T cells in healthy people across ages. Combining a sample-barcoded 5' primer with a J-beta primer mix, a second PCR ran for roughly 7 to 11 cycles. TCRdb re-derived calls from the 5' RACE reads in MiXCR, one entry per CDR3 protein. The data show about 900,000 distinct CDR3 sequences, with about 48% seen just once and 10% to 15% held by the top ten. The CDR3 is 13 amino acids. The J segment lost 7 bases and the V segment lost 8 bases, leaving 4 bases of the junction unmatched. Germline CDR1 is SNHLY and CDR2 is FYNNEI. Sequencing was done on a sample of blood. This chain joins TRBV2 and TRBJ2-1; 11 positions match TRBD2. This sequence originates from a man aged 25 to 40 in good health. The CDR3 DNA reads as TGTGCCAGCTGGGGACTAGCGGAAAATGAGCAGTTCTTC. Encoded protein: CASWGLAENEQFF.